A selection of T cell receptor beta chains follows, all from one sample in a study of shared clonotypes between healthy human individuals. The assay was immunoSEQ multiplex PCR, and TCRdb's table has in-frame clones only and misses some. The table has 700,000 or so clones, around 72% seen once; the top ten hold about 1.8%. Sequencing was performed on memory CD4+ T cells sorted from blood. These TCRs come from a woman in her 30s in good health. CDR3s include the opening cysteine and the closing phenylalanine or tryptophan. The D gene is left open where the match is weak. For some rows the clone size is stated as once, few or many, or as a class when expanded; others skip it.

abundance: once; v_gene: TRBV28; j_gene: TRBJ2-7; d_gene: TRBD1; CDR3nt: TGTGCCAGCATGGGGACAGGGACAGCTTACGAGCAGTACTTC; CDR3aa: CASMGTGTAYEQYF
abundance: -; v_gene: TRBV10-3; j_gene: TRBJ2-1; d_gene: TRBD2; CDR3nt: TGTGCCATCAGTGAGTATTGGACTAGCGGGAGAGTAAATGAGCAGTTCTTC; CDR3aa: CAISEYWTSGRVNEQFF
abundance: -; v_gene: TRBV5-1; j_gene: TRBJ2-2; d_gene: -; CDR3nt: TGCGCCAGCAGCTTGGCTTGGGGGCTCGACACCGGGGAGCTGTTTTTT; CDR3aa: CASSLAWGLDTGELFF
abundance: -; v_gene: TRBV30; j_gene: TRBJ1-5; d_gene: TRBD1; CDR3nt: TGTGCCTGGAGTTCTGTAGGGGGCATCAATCAGCCCCAGCATTTT; CDR3aa: CAWSSVGGINQPQHF
abundance: -; v_gene: TRBV11-3; j_gene: TRBJ2-7; d_gene: TRBD1; CDR3nt: TGTGCCAGCAGCTCAACCGGGACAGGGGTTTACGAGCAGTACTTC; CDR3aa: CASSSTGTGVYEQYF
abundance: -; v_gene: TRBV5-1; j_gene: TRBJ1-2; d_gene: -; CDR3nt: TGCGCCAGCAGCGTCACAGCGTCGGATGGCTACACCTTC; CDR3aa: CASSVTASDGYTF
abundance: many; v_gene: TRBV19; j_gene: TRBJ1-1; d_gene: -; CDR3nt: TGTGCCAGTAGACCGCCTCCGGGTGGGATGAACACTGAAGCTTTCTTT; CDR3aa: CASRPPPGGMNTEAFF
abundance: -; v_gene: TRBV11-2; j_gene: TRBJ2-4; d_gene: -; CDR3nt: TGTGCCAGCAGCTTAGGTGGTTTTCAGTACTTC; CDR3aa: CASSLGGFQYF
abundance: -; v_gene: TRBV2; j_gene: TRBJ2-5; d_gene: TRBD1; CDR3nt: TGTGCCAGCAGCGGACAGGGTCAAGAGACCCAGTACTTC; CDR3aa: CASSGQGQETQYF
abundance: -; v_gene: TRBV5-6; j_gene: TRBJ2-1; d_gene: TRBD2; CDR3nt: TGTGCCAGCAGCTTGGGCGGTAGCGGGAGTAGGGAGCAGTTCTTC; CDR3aa: CASSLGGSGSREQFF
abundance: -; v_gene: TRBV28; j_gene: TRBJ1-3; d_gene: -; CDR3nt: TGTGCCAGCAGTTCCTCTTGGGTCGCAGGAAACACCATATATTTT; CDR3aa: CASSSSWVAGNTIYF
abundance: -; v_gene: TRBV28; j_gene: TRBJ1-2; d_gene: -; CDR3nt: TGTGCCAGCAACCTAGGGGGGATTCGGGGAGCAACTAACTATGGCTACACCTTC; CDR3aa: CASNLGGIRGATNYGYTF
abundance: -; v_gene: TRBV28; j_gene: TRBJ2-1; d_gene: -; CDR3nt: TGTGCCAGCAGTTTGGGAGGAACAGGCCACAATGAGCAGTTCTTC; CDR3aa: CASSLGGTGHNEQFF
abundance: once; v_gene: TRBV29-1; j_gene: TRBJ2-1; d_gene: -; CDR3nt: TGCAGCGTTGAGGTTGGGCAGGGAGGATACAATGAGCAGTTCTTC; CDR3aa: CSVEVGQGGYNEQFF
abundance: -; v_gene: TRBV7-3; j_gene: TRBJ2-1; d_gene: TRBD2; CDR3nt: TGTGCCAGCAGCCGCGTCTCAGCGGGGGACAATGAGCAGTTCTTC; CDR3aa: CASSRVSAGDNEQFF
abundance: -; v_gene: TRBV30; j_gene: TRBJ2-3; d_gene: -; CDR3nt: TGTGCCTGGAGTGCGTCAAGAGACACAGATACGCAGTATTTT; CDR3aa: CAWSASRDTDTQYF
abundance: -; v_gene: TRBV2; j_gene: TRBJ1-5; d_gene: TRBD1; CDR3nt: TGTGCCAGCAGTGAGAGCAGGGGGCATCAGCCCCAGCATTTT; CDR3aa: CASSESRGHQPQHF
abundance: -; v_gene: TRBV5-4; j_gene: TRBJ2-4; d_gene: -; CDR3nt: TGTGCCAGCAGCTTCCCGACTGGCATTCAGTACTTC; CDR3aa: CASSFPTGIQYF
abundance: many; v_gene: TRBV7-9; j_gene: TRBJ1-2; d_gene: -; CDR3nt: TGTGCCAGCAGCTCGGGAACATCGGCCTATGGCTACACCTTC; CDR3aa: CASSSGTSAYGYTF
abundance: -; v_gene: TRBV25-1; j_gene: TRBJ1-1; d_gene: -; CDR3nt: TGTGCCAGCAGCGAGGTTGCGGGAACTGAAGCTTTCTTT; CDR3aa: CASSEVAGTEAFF
abundance: -; v_gene: TRBV28; j_gene: TRBJ1-2; d_gene: -; CDR3nt: TGTGCCAGCAGTTTAGAGCCCGGGGAGGGCTATGGCTACACCTTC; CDR3aa: CASSLEPGEGYGYTF
abundance: -; v_gene: TRBV5-5; j_gene: TRBJ2-7; d_gene: TRBD2; CDR3nt: TGTGCCAGCAGCCGTGAGCTAGCGGGAGGGCCCAACTACGAGCAGTACTTC; CDR3aa: CASSRELAGGPNYEQYF
abundance: -; v_gene: TRBV4-1; j_gene: TRBJ2-1; d_gene: -; CDR3nt: TGCGCCAGCAGCCAAAACAATGAGCAGTTCTTC; CDR3aa: CASSQNNEQFF
abundance: few; v_gene: TRBV10-1; j_gene: TRBJ2-1; d_gene: -; CDR3nt: TGCGCCAGCAGTACCCTTCTGAATGAGCAGTTCTTC; CDR3aa: CASSTLLNEQFF
abundance: -; v_gene: TRBV2; j_gene: TRBJ2-1; d_gene: TRBD2; CDR3nt: TGTGCCAGCAATGCCCAAGCGGGGTCCTACAATGAGCAGTTCTTC; CDR3aa: CASNAQAGSYNEQFF
abundance: -; v_gene: TRBV28; j_gene: TRBJ1-2; d_gene: TRBD1; CDR3nt: TGTGCCAGCAGCCCCTGGACAGGCCCCCGAAGCTACACCTTC; CDR3aa: CASSPWTGPRSYTF
abundance: -; v_gene: TRBV5-1; j_gene: TRBJ2-2; d_gene: -; CDR3nt: TGCGCCAGCACAACCGGGTTTTGGGGGGGCGCGAACACCGGGGAGCTGTTTTTT; CDR3aa: CASTTGFWGGANTGELFF
abundance: -; v_gene: TRBV11-3; j_gene: TRBJ2-1; d_gene: -; CDR3nt: TGTGCCAGCAGCTTTTCTAGATACAATGAGCAGTTCTTC; CDR3aa: CASSFSRYNEQFF
abundance: -; v_gene: TRBV15; j_gene: TRBJ2-2; d_gene: -; CDR3nt: TGTGCCACCAGCAGAGATATCCCTAGCGACGTTTTAGTCGGGGAGCTGTTTTTT; CDR3aa: CATSRDIPSDVLVGELFF
abundance: -; v_gene: TRBV4-1; j_gene: TRBJ1-5; d_gene: -; CDR3nt: TGCGCCAGCAGCCAAGATCCAAGCAATCAGCCCCAGCATTTT; CDR3aa: CASSQDPSNQPQHF
abundance: -; v_gene: TRBV6-6; j_gene: TRBJ1-6; d_gene: -; CDR3nt: TGTGCCAGCAGTGACGCACGGTCTAATTCACCCCTCCACTTT; CDR3aa: CASSDARSNSPLHF
abundance: -; v_gene: TRBV6-5; j_gene: TRBJ2-6; d_gene: -; CDR3nt: TGTGCCAGCAGTTTTGGGGGGCCGGGGGCCAACGTCCTGACTTTC; CDR3aa: CASSFGGPGANVLTF
abundance: -; v_gene: TRBV7-9; j_gene: TRBJ2-3; d_gene: -; CDR3nt: TGTGCCAGCAGCTTCCGACGGGAGCCTAGCACAGATACGCAGTATTTT; CDR3aa: CASSFRREPSTDTQYF
abundance: -; v_gene: TRBV7-3; j_gene: TRBJ2-1; d_gene: -; CDR3nt: TGTGCCAGCAGCGCTAGCAGCGGCTCCTACAATGAGCAGTTCTTC; CDR3aa: CASSASSGSYNEQFF
abundance: once; v_gene: TRBV28; j_gene: TRBJ1-5; d_gene: -; CDR3nt: TGTGCCAGCACCCCGGACAGTCTCGCCAGCAATCAGCCCCAGCATTTT; CDR3aa: CASTPDSLASNQPQHF
abundance: -; v_gene: TRBV5-1; j_gene: TRBJ2-2; d_gene: -; CDR3nt: TGCGCCAGCAGCTTGGAGCCAGGGGAGTTCGGGGAGCTGTTTTTT; CDR3aa: CASSLEPGEFGELFF
abundance: few; v_gene: TRBV5-1; j_gene: TRBJ2-7; d_gene: TRBD2; CDR3nt: TGCGCCAGCAGCATGAACACGAACGGGAGGGCCTCTGAGCAGTACTTC; CDR3aa: CASSMNTNGRASEQYF
abundance: -; v_gene: TRBV18; j_gene: TRBJ2-5; d_gene: -; CDR3nt: TGTGCCAGCTCACCGCCTGCCGGGCAAGAGACCCAGTACTTC; CDR3aa: CASSPPAGQETQYF
abundance: -; v_gene: TRBV11-3; j_gene: TRBJ2-2; d_gene: -; CDR3nt: TGTGCCAGCAGCTTGGGCCGTCTCGCGAACACCGGGGAGCTGTTTTTT; CDR3aa: CASSLGRLANTGELFF
abundance: -; v_gene: TRBV5-1; j_gene: TRBJ2-1; d_gene: -; CDR3nt: TGCGCCAGCAGCTTGGCCACCCTGGGCAATGAGCAGTTCTTC; CDR3aa: CASSLATLGNEQFF
abundance: -; v_gene: TRBV27; j_gene: TRBJ2-7; d_gene: TRBD1; CDR3nt: TGTGCCAGCAGTTTATATGGGACAGGGGGCTTTCACGAGCAGTACTTC; CDR3aa: CASSLYGTGGFHEQYF
abundance: -; v_gene: TRBV18; j_gene: TRBJ2-1; d_gene: -; CDR3nt: TGTGCCAGCTCACCACAGAGAAGCAATGAGCAGTTCTTC; CDR3aa: CASSPQRSNEQFF
abundance: -; v_gene: TRBV11-2; j_gene: TRBJ1-1; d_gene: TRBD1; CDR3nt: TGTGCCAGCAGCTTGGACAGGGGGCATGGTGCTTTCTTT; CDR3aa: CASSLDRGHGAFF
abundance: few; v_gene: TRBV28; j_gene: TRBJ1-5; d_gene: -; CDR3nt: TGTGCCAGCGGTGGGGGTCTTCAGCCCCAGCATTTT; CDR3aa: CASGGGLQPQHF
abundance: few; v_gene: TRBV18; j_gene: TRBJ1-5; d_gene: TRBD1; CDR3nt: TGTGCCAGCTCACCTGACAGGGAGTATCAGCCCCAGCATTTT; CDR3aa: CASSPDREYQPQHF
abundance: few; v_gene: TRBV18; j_gene: TRBJ1-3; d_gene: -; CDR3nt: TGTGCCAGCTCACCACCATCACAGGGATCAAACACCATATATTTT; CDR3aa: CASSPPSQGSNTIYF
abundance: many; v_gene: TRBV6-4; j_gene: TRBJ1-5; d_gene: -; CDR3nt: TGTGCCAGCAGCGCGGACAGCAATCAGCCCCAGCATTTT; CDR3aa: CASSADSNQPQHF
abundance: -; v_gene: TRBV11-2; j_gene: TRBJ2-7; d_gene: TRBD1; CDR3nt: TGTGCCAGCAGGGCCACGGGACAGGGCACCTACGAGCAGTACTTC; CDR3aa: CASRATGQGTYEQYF
abundance: -; v_gene: TRBV5-1; j_gene: TRBJ2-1; d_gene: -; CDR3nt: TGCGCCAGCAGCTTGGGTAGGGGAACCTACAATGAGCAGTTCTTC; CDR3aa: CASSLGRGTYNEQFF
abundance: few; v_gene: TRBV5-4; j_gene: TRBJ1-2; d_gene: TRBD1; CDR3nt: TGTGCCAGCAGCCTCCCGGGACAGAGAAAGGACTATGGCTACACCTTC; CDR3aa: CASSLPGQRKDYGYTF
abundance: -; v_gene: TRBV27; j_gene: TRBJ1-1; d_gene: -; CDR3nt: TGTGCCAGCAGCGCGGGGGGTAAGGTCACTGAAGCTTTCTTT; CDR3aa: CASSAGGKVTEAFF
abundance: -; v_gene: TRBV19; j_gene: TRBJ2-3; d_gene: -; CDR3nt: TGTGCCAGTAGCCCCTTCCGGGACACAAGCACAGATACGCAGTATTTT; CDR3aa: CASSPFRDTSTDTQYF
abundance: -; v_gene: TRBV5-1; j_gene: TRBJ1-3; d_gene: TRBD1; CDR3nt: TGCGCCAGCAGCGACGACAGGGGGCTTACTGGAAACACCATATATTTT; CDR3aa: CASSDDRGLTGNTIYF
abundance: -; v_gene: TRBV5-6; j_gene: TRBJ2-1; d_gene: -; CDR3nt: TGTGCCAGCAGCACCTTGAGGGAGATCTACAATGAGCAGTTCTTC; CDR3aa: CASSTLREIYNEQFF
abundance: -; v_gene: TRBV7-9; j_gene: TRBJ2-5; d_gene: -; CDR3nt: TGTGCCAGCAGCTTAGTTAGGGCACAAGAGACCCAGTACTTC; CDR3aa: CASSLVRAQETQYF
abundance: -; v_gene: TRBV19; j_gene: TRBJ2-1; d_gene: TRBD2; CDR3nt: TGTGCCAGTGCCGGGACTAGCGTTAATGAGCAGTTCTTC; CDR3aa: CASAGTSVNEQFF
abundance: -; v_gene: TRBV11-2; j_gene: TRBJ1-5; d_gene: -; CDR3nt: TGTGCCAGCAGCTTCGGACCGAAAAATCAGCCCCAGCATTTT; CDR3aa: CASSFGPKNQPQHF